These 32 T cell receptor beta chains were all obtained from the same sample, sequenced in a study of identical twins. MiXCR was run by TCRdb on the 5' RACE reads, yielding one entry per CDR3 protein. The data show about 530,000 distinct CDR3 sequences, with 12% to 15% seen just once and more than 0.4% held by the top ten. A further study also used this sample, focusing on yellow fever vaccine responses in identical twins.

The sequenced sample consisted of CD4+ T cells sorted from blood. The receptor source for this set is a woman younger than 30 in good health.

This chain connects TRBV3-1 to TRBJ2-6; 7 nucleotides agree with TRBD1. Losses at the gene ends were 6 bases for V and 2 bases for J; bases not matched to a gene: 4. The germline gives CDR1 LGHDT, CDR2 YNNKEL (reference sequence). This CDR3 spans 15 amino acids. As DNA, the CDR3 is TGTGCCAGCAGACCAACAGGGGCTGGGGCCAACGTCCTGACTTTC. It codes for CASRPTGAGANVLTF.

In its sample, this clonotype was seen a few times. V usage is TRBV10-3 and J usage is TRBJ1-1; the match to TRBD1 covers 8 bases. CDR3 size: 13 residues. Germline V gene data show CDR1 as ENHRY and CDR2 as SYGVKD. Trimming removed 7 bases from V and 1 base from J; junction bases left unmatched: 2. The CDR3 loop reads CAITDRANTEAFF. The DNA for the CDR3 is TGTGCCATCACGGACAGGGCGAACACTGAAGCTTTCTTT.

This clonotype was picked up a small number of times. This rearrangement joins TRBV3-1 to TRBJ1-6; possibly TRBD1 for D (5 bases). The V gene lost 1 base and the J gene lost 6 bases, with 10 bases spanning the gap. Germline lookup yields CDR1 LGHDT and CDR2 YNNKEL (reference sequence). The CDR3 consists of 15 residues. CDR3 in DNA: TGTGCCAGCAGCCAAGCGGCAGGGATTAATTCACCCCTCCACTTT. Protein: CASSQAAGINSPLHF.

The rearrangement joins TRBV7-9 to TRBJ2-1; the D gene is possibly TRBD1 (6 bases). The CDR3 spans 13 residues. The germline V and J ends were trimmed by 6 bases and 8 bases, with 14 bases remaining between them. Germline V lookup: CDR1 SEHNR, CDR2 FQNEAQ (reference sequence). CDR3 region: CASSLRAGDEQFF. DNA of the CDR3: TGTGCCAGCAGTCTCCGCGCAGGGGATGAGCAGTTCTTC.

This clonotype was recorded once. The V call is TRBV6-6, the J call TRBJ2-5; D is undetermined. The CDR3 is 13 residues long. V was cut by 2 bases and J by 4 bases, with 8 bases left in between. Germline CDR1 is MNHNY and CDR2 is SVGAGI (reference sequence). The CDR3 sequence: CASSYGQAETQYF. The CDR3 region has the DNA TGTGCCAGCAGTTACGGCCAGGCAGAGACCCAGTACTTC.

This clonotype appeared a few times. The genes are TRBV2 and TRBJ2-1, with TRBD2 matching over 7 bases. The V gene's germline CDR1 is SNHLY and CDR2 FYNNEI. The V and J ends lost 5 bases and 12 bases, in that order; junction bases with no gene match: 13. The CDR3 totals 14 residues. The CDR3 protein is CASSSGTSHRGQFF. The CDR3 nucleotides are TGTGCCAGCAGTAGCGGGACCTCTCATCGGGGGCAGTTCTTC.

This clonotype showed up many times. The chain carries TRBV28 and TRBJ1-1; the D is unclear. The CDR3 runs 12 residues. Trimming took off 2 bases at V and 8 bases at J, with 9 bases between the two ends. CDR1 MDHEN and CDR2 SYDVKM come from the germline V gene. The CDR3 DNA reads TGTGCCAGCAGTTTAATTAGGGAAGAAGCTTTCTTT. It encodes CASSLIREEAFF.

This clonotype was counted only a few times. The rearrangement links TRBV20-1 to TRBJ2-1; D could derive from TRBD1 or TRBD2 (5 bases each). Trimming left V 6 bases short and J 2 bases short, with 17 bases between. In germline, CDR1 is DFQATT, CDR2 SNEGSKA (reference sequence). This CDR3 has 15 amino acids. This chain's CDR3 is CSADSLGDPYNEQFF. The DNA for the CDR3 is TGCAGTGCAGACTCTCTGGGGGATCCCTACAATGAGCAGTTCTTC.

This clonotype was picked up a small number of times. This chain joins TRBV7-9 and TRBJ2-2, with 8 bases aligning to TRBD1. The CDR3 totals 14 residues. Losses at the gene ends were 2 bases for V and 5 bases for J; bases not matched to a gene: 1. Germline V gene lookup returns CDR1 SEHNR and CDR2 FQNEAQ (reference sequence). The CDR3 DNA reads TGTGCCAGCAGCTTACAGGGGGCGACCGGGGAGCTGTTTTTT. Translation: CASSLQGATGELFF. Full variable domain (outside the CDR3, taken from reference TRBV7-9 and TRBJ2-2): DTGVSQNPRHKITKRGQNVTFRCDPISEHNRLYWYRQTLGQGPEFLTYFQNEAQLEKSRLLSDRFSAERPKGSFSTLEIQRTEQGDSAMYLCASSLQGATGELFFGEGSRLTVL.

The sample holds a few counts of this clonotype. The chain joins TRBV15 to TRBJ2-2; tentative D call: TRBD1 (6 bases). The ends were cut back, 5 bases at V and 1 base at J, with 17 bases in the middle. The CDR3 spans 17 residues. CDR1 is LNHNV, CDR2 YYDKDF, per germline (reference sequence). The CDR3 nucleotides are TGTGCCACCAGCCTCACGGACAGCGCCTTGAACACCGGGGAGCTGTTTTTT. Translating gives CATSLTDSALNTGELFF.

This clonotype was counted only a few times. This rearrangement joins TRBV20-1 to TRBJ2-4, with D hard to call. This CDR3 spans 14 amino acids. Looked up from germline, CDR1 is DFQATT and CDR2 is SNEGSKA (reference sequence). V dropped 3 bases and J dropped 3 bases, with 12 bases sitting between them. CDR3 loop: CSASASVDKNIQYF. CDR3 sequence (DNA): TGCAGTGCTAGCGCCAGTGTGGACAAAAACATTCAGTACTTC.

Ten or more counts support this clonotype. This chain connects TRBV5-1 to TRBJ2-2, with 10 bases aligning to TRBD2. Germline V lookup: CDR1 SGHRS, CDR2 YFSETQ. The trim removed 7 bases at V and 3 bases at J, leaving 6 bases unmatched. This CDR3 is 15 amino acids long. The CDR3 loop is CASREGLAYTGELFF. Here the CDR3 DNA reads TGCGCCAGCCGGGAGGGACTAGCGTACACCGGGGAGCTGTTTTTT.

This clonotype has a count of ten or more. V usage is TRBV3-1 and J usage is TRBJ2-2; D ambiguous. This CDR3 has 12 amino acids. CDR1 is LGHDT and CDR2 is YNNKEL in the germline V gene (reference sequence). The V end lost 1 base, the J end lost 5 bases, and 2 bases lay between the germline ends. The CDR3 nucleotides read TGTGCCAGCAGCCAAGTAACCGGGGAGCTGTTTTTT. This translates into CASSQVTGELFF.

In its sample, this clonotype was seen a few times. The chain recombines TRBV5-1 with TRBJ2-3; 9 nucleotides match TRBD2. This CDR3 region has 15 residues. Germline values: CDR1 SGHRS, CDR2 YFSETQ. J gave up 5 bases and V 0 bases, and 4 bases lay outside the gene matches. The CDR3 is CASSLVSGSRDTQYF. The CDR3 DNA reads TGCGCCAGCAGCTTGGTTAGCGGGAGTCGAGATACGCAGTATTTT.

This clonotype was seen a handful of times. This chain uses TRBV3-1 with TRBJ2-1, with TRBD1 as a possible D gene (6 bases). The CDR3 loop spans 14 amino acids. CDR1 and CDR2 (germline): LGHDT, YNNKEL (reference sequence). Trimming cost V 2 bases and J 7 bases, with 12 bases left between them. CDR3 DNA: TGTGCCAGCAGCCAAAGGGACAAGGGAAATGAGCAGTTCTTC. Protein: CASSQRDKGNEQFF.

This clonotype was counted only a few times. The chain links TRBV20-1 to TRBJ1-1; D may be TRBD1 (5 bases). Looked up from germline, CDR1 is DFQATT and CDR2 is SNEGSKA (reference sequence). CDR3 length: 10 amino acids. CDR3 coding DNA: TGCAGGGGGACCCGGCCTGAAGCTTTCTTT. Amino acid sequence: CRGTRPEAFF.

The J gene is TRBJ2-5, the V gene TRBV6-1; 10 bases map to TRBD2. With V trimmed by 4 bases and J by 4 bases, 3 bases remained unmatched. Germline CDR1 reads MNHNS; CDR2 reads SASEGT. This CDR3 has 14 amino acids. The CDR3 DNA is TGTGCCAGCAGTGGAGGACTAGCGGTAGAGACCCAGTACTTC. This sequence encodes CASSGGLAVETQYF.

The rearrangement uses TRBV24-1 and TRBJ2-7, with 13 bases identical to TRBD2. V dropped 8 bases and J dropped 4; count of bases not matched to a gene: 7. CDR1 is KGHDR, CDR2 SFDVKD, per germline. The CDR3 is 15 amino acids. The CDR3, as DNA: TGTGCCACCACCCTACGGACTAGCGGGAGATACGAGCAGTACTTC. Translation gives CATTLRTSGRYEQYF.

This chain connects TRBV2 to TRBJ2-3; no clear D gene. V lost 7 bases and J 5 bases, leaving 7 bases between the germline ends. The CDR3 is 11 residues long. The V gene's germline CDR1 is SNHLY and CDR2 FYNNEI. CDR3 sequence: CASIWGDTQYF. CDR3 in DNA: TGTGCCAGCATCTGGGGAGATACGCAGTATTTT.

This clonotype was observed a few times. The CDR3, as DNA: TGTGCCAGCAGTGAAGGTCGGCTAGCGGGAGGATCCCAAGAGACCCAGTACTTC. Its translation is CASSEGRLAGGSQETQYF. The chain recombines TRBV2 with TRBJ2-5; 11 bases map to TRBD2. V lost 1 base, J lost 1 base, and 8 bases stayed unmatched. Germline-derived CDR1 and CDR2 are SNHLY and FYNNEI. The CDR3 consists of 18 residues. Full variable domain (remainder filled in from reference TRBV2 and TRBJ2-5): EPEVTQTPSHQVTQMGQEVILRCVPISNHLYFYWYRQILGQKVEFLVSFYNNEISEKSEIFDDQFSVERPDGSNFTLKIRSTKLEDSAMYFCASSEGRLAGGSQETQYFGPGTRLLVL.

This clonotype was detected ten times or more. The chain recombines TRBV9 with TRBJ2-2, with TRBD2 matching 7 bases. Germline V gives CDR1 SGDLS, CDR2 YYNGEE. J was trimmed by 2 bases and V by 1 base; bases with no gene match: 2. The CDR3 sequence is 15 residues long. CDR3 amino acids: CASSVSSGNTGELFF. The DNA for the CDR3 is TGTGCCAGCAGCGTATCTAGCGGAAACACCGGGGAGCTGTTTTTT.

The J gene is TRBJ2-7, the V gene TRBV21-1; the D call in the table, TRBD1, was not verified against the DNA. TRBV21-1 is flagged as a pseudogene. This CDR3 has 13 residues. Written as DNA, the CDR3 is TGTGCCAGGGACTCGGGACAGTTTTACGAGCAGTACTTC. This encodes CARDSGQFYEQYF.

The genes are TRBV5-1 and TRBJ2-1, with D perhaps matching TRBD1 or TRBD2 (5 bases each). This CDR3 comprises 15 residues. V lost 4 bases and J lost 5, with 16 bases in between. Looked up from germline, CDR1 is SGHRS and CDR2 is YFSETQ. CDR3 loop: CASSLSGAAHNEQFF. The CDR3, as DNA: TGCGCCAGCAGCCTGTCCGGGGCCGCCCACAATGAGCAGTTCTTC.

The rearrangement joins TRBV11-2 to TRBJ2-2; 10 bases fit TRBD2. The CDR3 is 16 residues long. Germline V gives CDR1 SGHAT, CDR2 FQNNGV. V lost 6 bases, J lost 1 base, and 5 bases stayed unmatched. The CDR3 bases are TGTGCCAGCAGACCCTTAGCGGGGGGGAACACCGGGGAGCTGTTTTTT. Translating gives CASRPLAGGNTGELFF.

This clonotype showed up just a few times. This chain's CDR3 is CASNTLTGLNEQFF. CDR3 bases: TGTGCCAGCAATACCTTAACAGGGCTCAATGAGCAGTTCTTC. The chain employs TRBV6-1 and TRBJ2-1, with a tentative D call TRBD1 (6 bases). Germline assignment: CDR1 MNHNS and CDR2 SASEGT. The CDR3 is 14 amino acids. V was trimmed by 7 bases and J by 6 bases, leaving 16 bases between them.

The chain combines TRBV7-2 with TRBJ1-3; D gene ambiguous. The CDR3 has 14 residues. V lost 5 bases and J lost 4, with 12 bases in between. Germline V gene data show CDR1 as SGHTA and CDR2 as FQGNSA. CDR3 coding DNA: TGTGCCAGCAGCCTCGGCCCGTCGGGAAACACCATATATTTT. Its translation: CASSLGPSGNTIYF.

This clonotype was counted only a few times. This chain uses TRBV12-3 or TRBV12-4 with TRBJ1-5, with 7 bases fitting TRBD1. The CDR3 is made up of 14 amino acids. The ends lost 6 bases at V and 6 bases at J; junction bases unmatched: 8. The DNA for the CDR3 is TGTGCCAGCAGAAATACAGGGGTCGGTCAGCCCCAGCATTTT. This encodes CASRNTGVGQPQHF.

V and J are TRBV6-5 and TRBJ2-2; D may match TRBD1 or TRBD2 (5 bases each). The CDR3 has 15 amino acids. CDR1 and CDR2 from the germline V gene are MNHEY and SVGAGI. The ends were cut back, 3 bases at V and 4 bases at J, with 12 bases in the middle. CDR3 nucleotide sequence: TGTGCCAGCAGTTATAGGTCGGGACCCACCGGGGAGCTGTTTTTT. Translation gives CASSYRSGPTGELFF.

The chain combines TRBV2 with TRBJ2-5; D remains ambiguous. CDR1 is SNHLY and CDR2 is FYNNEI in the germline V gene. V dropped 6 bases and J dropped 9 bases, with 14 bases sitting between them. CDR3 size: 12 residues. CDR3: CASRPPGVPQYF. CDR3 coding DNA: TGTGCCAGCAGACCCCCAGGAGTCCCCCAGTACTTC.

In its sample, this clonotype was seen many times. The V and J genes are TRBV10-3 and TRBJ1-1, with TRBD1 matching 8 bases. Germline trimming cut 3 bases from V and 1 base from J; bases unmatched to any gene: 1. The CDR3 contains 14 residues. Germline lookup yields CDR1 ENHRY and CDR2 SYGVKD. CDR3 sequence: CAISDGTGNTEAFF. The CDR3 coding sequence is TGTGCCATCAGTGACGGGACAGGGAACACTGAAGCTTTCTTT.

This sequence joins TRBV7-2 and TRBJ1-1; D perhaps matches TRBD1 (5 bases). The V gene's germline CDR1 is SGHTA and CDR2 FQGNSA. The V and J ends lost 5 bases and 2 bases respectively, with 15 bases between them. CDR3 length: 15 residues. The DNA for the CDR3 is TGTGCCAGCAGCCCACGTGGGACGGTAAACACTGAAGCTTTCTTT. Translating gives CASSPRGTVNTEAFF.

This CDR3 is CSASAGPMPNYGYTF. The CDR3 DNA reads TGCAGTGCTAGTGCCGGGCCAATGCCTAACTATGGCTACACCTTC. V and J are TRBV20-1 and TRBJ1-2; D is unclear. The CDR3 extends over 15 amino acids. CDR1 DFQATT and CDR2 SNEGSKA come from the germline V gene (reference sequence). Trimming took off 3 bases at V and 0 bases at J, with 14 bases between the two ends.